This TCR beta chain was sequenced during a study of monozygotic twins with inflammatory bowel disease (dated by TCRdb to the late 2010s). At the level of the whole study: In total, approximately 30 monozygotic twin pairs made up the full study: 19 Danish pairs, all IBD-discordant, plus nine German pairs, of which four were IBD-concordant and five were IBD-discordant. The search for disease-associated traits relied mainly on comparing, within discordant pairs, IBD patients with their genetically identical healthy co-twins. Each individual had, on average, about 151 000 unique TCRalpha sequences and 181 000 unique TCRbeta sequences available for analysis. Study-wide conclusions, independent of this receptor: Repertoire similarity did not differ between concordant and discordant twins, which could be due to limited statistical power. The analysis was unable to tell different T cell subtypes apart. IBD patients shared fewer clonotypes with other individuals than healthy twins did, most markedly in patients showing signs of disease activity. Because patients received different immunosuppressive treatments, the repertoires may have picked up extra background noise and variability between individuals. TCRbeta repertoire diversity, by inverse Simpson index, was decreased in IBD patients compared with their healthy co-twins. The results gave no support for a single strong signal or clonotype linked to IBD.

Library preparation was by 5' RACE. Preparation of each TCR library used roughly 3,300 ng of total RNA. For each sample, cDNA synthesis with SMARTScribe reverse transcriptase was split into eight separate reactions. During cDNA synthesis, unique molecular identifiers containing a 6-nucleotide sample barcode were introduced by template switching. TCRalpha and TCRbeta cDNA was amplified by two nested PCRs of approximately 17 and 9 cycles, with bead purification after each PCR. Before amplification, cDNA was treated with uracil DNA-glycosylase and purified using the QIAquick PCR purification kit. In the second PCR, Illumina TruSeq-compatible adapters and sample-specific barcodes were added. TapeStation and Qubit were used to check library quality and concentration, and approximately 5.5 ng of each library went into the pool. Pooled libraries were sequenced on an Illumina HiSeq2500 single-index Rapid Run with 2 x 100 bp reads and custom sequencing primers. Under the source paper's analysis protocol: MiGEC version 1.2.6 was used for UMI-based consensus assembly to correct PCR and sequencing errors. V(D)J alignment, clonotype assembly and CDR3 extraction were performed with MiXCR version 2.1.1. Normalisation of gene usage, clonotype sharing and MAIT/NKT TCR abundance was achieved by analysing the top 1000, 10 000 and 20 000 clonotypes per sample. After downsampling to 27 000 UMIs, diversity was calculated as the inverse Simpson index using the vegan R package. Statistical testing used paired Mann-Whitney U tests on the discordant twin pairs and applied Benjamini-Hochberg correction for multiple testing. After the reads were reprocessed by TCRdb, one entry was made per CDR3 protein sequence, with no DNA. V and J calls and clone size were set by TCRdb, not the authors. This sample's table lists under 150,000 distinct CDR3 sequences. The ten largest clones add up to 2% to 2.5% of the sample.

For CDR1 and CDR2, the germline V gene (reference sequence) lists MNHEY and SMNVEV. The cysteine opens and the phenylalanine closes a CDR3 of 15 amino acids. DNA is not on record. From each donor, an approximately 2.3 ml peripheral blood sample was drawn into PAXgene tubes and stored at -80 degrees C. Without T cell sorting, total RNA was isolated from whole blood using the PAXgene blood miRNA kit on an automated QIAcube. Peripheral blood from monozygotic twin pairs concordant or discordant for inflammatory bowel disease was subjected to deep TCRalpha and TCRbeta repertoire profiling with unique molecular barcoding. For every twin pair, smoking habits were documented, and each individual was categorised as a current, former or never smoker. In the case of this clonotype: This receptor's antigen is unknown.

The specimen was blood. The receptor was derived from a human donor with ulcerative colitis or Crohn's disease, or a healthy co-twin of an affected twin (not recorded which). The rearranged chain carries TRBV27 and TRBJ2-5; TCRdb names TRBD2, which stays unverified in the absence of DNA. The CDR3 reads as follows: CASSGASGGQETQYF.